Listed below are T cell receptor beta chains from one sample, sequenced in a study of cytomegalovirus exposure and HLA in healthy donors. Libraries were prepared by immunoSEQ multiplex PCR; TCRdb keeps only in-frame clonotypes and omits some of them. The sample includes some 250,000 clones, 90% seen only once; the top ten take 0.37%. Sequencing input: PBMCs. The receptors stem from a woman aged 18-35 years in good health and CMV-seronegative. The CDR3 runs from the conserved cysteine through the conserved F or W. D genes are given only for firm matches. Clone size, where shown, is once, few, many, or a class for clones that have expanded.

TRBV7-3,NA,TRBJ2-3,14,NA,CASSLKGYTDTQYF,TGTGCCAGCAGCTTAAAGGGGTACACAGATACGCAGTATTTT
TRBV5-6,NA,TRBJ1-5,15,NA,CASSLGPDSPQPQHF,TGTGCCAGCAGCTTGGGTCCCGACAGTCCTCAGCCCCAGCATTTT
TRBV7-6,NA,TRBJ1-1,15,TRBD1,CASSLHRDRNTEAFF,TGTGCCAGCAGCTTGCACCGGGACAGGAACACTGAAGCTTTCTTT
TRBV4-1,NA,TRBJ2-5,17,TRBD2,CASSQDLTAGGVETQYF,TGCGCCAGCAGCCAAGATCTAACAGCGGGGGGGGTAGAGACCCAGTACTTC
TRBV27,NA,TRBJ2-1,17,TRBD2,CASSFRTSGGAGNEQFF,TGTGCCAGCAGTTTCCGGACTAGCGGGGGGGCAGGAAATGAGCAGTTCTTC
TRBV9,NA,TRBJ2-1,13,NA,CASSVDMLREQFF,TGTGCCAGCAGCGTAGATATGCTGAGGGAGCAGTTCTTC
TRBV4-3,once,TRBJ2-2,15,NA,CASTHHQGYTGELFF,TGCGCCAGCACCCACCACCAGGGCTACACCGGGGAGCTGTTTTTT
TRBV5-6,NA,TRBJ1-2,13,NA,CASSLVGREGYTF,TGTGCCAGCAGCTTGGTGGGGAGGGAGGGCTACACCTTC
TRBV6-4,few,TRBJ2-2,14,NA,CASSVQPNTGELFF,TGTGCCAGCAGTGTACAGCCTAACACCGGGGAGCTGTTTTTT
TRBV27,once,TRBJ2-2,15,NA,CASSSGGGASGELFF,TGTGCCAGCAGTTCAGGAGGGGGCGCCTCCGGGGAGCTGTTTTTT
TRBV5-1,NA,TRBJ1-6,15,NA,CASSLGTAYNSPLHF,TGCGCCAGCAGCTTGGGGACAGCCTATAATTCACCCCTCCACTTT
TRBV6-5,NA,TRBJ2-7,11,NA,CASSFYHEQYF,TGTGCCAGCAGTTTCTACCACGAGCAGTACTTC
TRBV9,NA,TRBJ2-3,14,NA,CASSVENPRDTQYF,TGTGCCAGCAGCGTAGAGAACCCCCGGGATACGCAGTATTTT
TRBV18,NA,TRBJ2-2,14,NA,CASSQFGGTGELFF,TGTGCCAGCTCACAGTTCGGCGGGACCGGGGAGCTGTTTTTT
TRBV6-5,NA,TRBJ2-2,15,NA,CASSQNRIHTGELFF,TGTGCCAGCAGTCAAAACAGGATACACACCGGGGAGCTGTTTTTT
TRBV4-3,NA,TRBJ2-7,17,TRBD1,CASSQEHRGQDSYEQYF,TGCGCCAGCAGCCAAGAGCATCGAGGACAGGACTCCTACGAGCAGTACTTC
TRBV9,NA,TRBJ2-1,18,TRBD2,CASSVGFPGTSGLNEQFF,TGTGCCAGCAGCGTGGGATTCCCCGGGACTAGCGGCCTCAATGAGCAGTTCTTC
TRBV5-1,NA,TRBJ1-3,20,TRBD1,CASREGQGAYDYRSGNTIYF,TGCGCCAGCAGGGAGGGACAGGGGGCTTACGATTACCGCTCTGGAAACACCATATATTTT
TRBV4-2,NA,TRBJ1-3,14,NA,CASSQDHSGNTIYF,TGTGCCAGCAGCCAAGACCACTCTGGAAACACCATATATTTT
TRBV30,NA,TRBJ2-1,14,TRBD1,CAWSTGTGRDEQFF,TGTGCCTGGAGTACAGGGACAGGGCGGGATGAGCAGTTCTTC
TRBV11-2,NA,TRBJ2-5,15,TRBD2,CASSFWAGGLETQYF,TGTGCCAGCAGCTTTTGGGCGGGGGGTTTAGAGACCCAGTACTTC
TRBV19,NA,TRBJ2-7,14,TRBD2,CASRPGRGAYEQYF,TGTGCCAGTCGCCCTGGGAGGGGAGCCTACGAGCAGTACTTC
TRBV4-3,NA,TRBJ2-1,14,NA,CASSQGDSRSEQFF,TGCGCCAGCAGCCAAGGGGACTCCAGAAGTGAGCAGTTCTTC
TRBV2,few,TRBJ2-2,15,NA,CAIGGETSNTGELFF,TGTGCCATTGGTGGTGAGACTTCGAACACCGGGGAGCTGTTTTTT
TRBV4-3,NA,TRBJ2-1,14,NA,CASSQDRGFGEQFF,TGCGCCAGCAGCCAAGATAGGGGTTTCGGGGAGCAGTTCTTC
TRBV30,NA,TRBJ2-7,13,TRBD1,CAWIRDRTYEQYF,TGTGCCTGGATACGGGACAGAACCTACGAGCAGTACTTC
TRBV14,NA,TRBJ1-2,16,TRBD1,CASSQDLEGAFYGYTF,TGTGCCAGCAGCCAAGATTTGGAGGGGGCCTTCTATGGCTACACCTTC
TRBV9,NA,TRBJ2-1,15,NA,CASSVIGQSYNEQFF,TGTGCCAGCAGCGTTATAGGACAGTCATACAATGAGCAGTTCTTC
TRBV9,NA,TRBJ2-7,13,NA,CASSVEQGYEQYF,TGTGCCAGCAGCGTAGAACAGGGCTACGAGCAGTACTTC
TRBV10-3,NA,TRBJ1-2,17,NA,CAISESRGGASPYGYTF,TGTGCCATCAGTGAGTCTCGGGGGGGCGCTTCCCCCTATGGCTACACCTTC
TRBV6-5,NA,TRBJ2-7,13,TRBD1,CASRGTAVYEQYF,TGTGCCAGCAGGGGGACAGCAGTCTACGAGCAGTACTTC
TRBV7-9,NA,TRBJ1-2,15,NA,CASSDEKGVNYGYTF,TGTGCCAGCAGCGACGAAAAAGGAGTAAACTATGGCTACACCTTC
TRBV5-8,NA,TRBJ2-3,15,TRBD2,CASSPLSGGTDTQYF,TGTGCCAGCAGCCCGCTCAGCGGGGGTACAGATACGCAGTATTTT
TRBV4-1,NA,TRBJ2-2,16,TRBD1,CASSQGGQVGAGELFF,TGCGCCAGCAGCCAAGGGGGACAGGTCGGAGCCGGGGAGCTGTTTTTT
TRBV7-2,once,TRBJ1-6,14,TRBD1,CASSPGTENSPLHF,TGTGCCAGCAGCCCCGGGACAGAGAATTCACCCCTCCACTTT
TRBV9,NA,TRBJ1-2,11,NA,CASSPSPGYTF,TGTGCCAGCAGCCCCTCCCCTGGCTACACCTTC